This TCR beta chain appears in the sequencing data of a study of glioma-infiltrating T cells. This clonotype came up a few times. Germline CDR1 reads ENHRY; CDR2 reads SYGVKD. The CDR3 is made up of 15 amino acids. V lost 3 bases and J 6 bases, leaving 18 bases between the germline ends. Amplification of TCR alpha and beta CDR3 regions from RNA used iRepertoire nested multiplex PCR. TCRdb fed the multiplex PCR reads into MiXCR, producing one record per CDR3 protein. The data hold more than 85,000 distinct CDR3 sequences, with 20% to 25% observed a single time. The sequenced material came from glioma tissue, nonneoplastic brain tissue, or PBMCs (not recorded which). The source is a human donor with low-grade glioma or glioblastoma, undergoing nonglioma brain surgery, or in good health (not recorded which). J is TRBJ2-7 and V is TRBV10-3; perhaps TRBD2 as D (6 bases). The CDR3 bases are TGTGCCATCAGTGATCCCGCGGGGATGAAAGGCGAGCAGTACTTC. Protein: CAISDPAGMKGEQYF.